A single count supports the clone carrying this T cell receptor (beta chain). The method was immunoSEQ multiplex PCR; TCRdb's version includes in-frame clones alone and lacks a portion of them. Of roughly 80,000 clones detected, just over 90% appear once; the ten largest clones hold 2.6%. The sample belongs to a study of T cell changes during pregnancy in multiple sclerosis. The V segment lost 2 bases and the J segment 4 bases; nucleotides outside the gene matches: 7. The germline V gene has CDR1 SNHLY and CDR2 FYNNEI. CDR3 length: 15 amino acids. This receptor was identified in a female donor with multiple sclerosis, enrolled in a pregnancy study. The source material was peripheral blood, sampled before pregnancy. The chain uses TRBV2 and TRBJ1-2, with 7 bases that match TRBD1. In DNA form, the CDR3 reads TGTGCCAGCAGTGAAAGGCCGGGACAGTCCTATGGCTACACCTTC. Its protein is CASSERPGQSYGYTF.